This entry lists 31 T cell receptor beta chains sequenced from one sample in a study of brain T cells in children with intractable seizures. Specified time point: blood from clinic visit 5 months post-surgery; TSC patient then seizure free. Clones were sequenced by immunoSEQ multiplex PCR, and TCRdb holds only the in-frame ones, with some missing. The sample carries about 320,000 clones, roughly 92% recorded once. The material was peripheral blood, obtained about 5 months after surgery. The source is a boy under two years old with tuberous sclerosis and intractable seizures.

The chain recombines TRBV7-9 with TRBJ2-6; D remains unclear. Trimming shortened V by 5 bases and J by 0 bases, and 8 bases separated the two germline ends. The CDR3 consists of 15 residues. The germline V gene encodes CDR1 SEHNR and CDR2 FQNEAQ (reference sequence). The CDR3 DNA sequence: TGTGCCAGCAGCCACGAGAGCTCTGGGGCCAACGTCCTGACTTTC. Its protein is CASSHESSGANVLTF.

The chain couples TRBV5-4 to TRBJ1-4; the D gene is possibly TRBD1 (5 bases). Between the trimmed V and J ends, which lost 3 bases and 1 base, there was a span of 13 bases. The V gene's germline CDR1 is SGHNT and CDR2 YYREEE (reference sequence). This CDR3 has 16 residues. The CDR3 is CASSSGERGTNEKLFF. The CDR3 region has the DNA TGTGCCAGCAGCTCCGGGGAGAGGGGAACTAATGAAAAACTGTTTTTT.

The gene calls are TRBV19 and TRBJ2-1; 15 bases are shared with TRBD2. Trimming took 6 bases from V and 4 from J; bases not matched to a gene: 10. The CDR3 runs 18 residues. Germline V CDR1 and CDR2: LNHDA, SQIVND (reference sequence). The DNA for the CDR3 is TGTGCCAGTAGCCCTGGGACTAGCGGGGGGACGATTTACAATGAGCAGTTCTTC. Translation: CASSPGTSGGTIYNEQFF. The whole variable domain, filled in from reference TRBV19 and TRBJ2-1, reads DGGITQSPKYLFRKEGQNVTLSCEQNLNHDAMYWYRQDPGQGLRLIYYSQIVNDFQKGDIAEGYSVSREKKESFPLTVTSAQKNPTAFYLCASSPGTSGGTIYNEQFFGPGTRLTVL.

This sequence joins TRBV19 and TRBJ1-2, with D hard to call. CDR1 is LNHDA and CDR2 is SQIVND in the germline V gene (reference sequence). CDR3 length: 16 amino acids. Trimming removed 2 bases at V and 1 base at J, with 14 bases between. The CDR3, as DNA: TGTGCCAGTAGTATAATGTCGGCAGCCTTTAACTATGGCTACACCTTC. Amino acid sequence: CASSIMSAAFNYGYTF.

The rearrangement joins TRBV29-1 to TRBJ2-1; a possible D gene is TRBD2 (7 bases). The CDR3 length is 14 residues. Trimming took off 8 bases at V and 6 bases at J, with 20 bases between the two ends. Germline V lookup: CDR1 SQVTM, CDR2 ANQGSEA. The CDR3 DNA reads TGCAGCACGAGGGGGGAGGGCCGAGGCAATGAGCAGTTCTTC. This encodes CSTRGEGRGNEQFF.

On this clone: The sample contains more than one DNA sequence encoding this CDR3. V and J are TRBV29-1 and TRBJ1-2; no reliable D call. Germline-derived CDR1 and CDR2 are SQVTM and ANQGSEA. V lost 6 bases and J lost 5, with 10 bases in between. The CDR3 sequence is 11 residues long. CDR3 DNA sequence: TGCAGCGTCCGTGACACATATGGCTACACCTTC. Translating it yields CSVRDTYGYTF.

The CDR3 coding sequence is TGTGCCAGCAGCCTAATCAGGGACAGGGAACCCACCTACAATGAGCAGTTCTTC. This translates into CASSLIRDREPTYNEQFF. The V and J genes are TRBV7-3 and TRBJ2-1; 9 bases align to TRBD1. The CDR3 is 18 amino acids. CDR1 and CDR2 (germline): SGHTA, FQGTGA. With 5 bases clipped from V and 2 bases from J, the junction kept 13 bases outside the gene matches.

Of note for this clone: In the same sample, other DNA sequences code for this CDR3. CDR3 coding DNA: TGTGCCTGGAGTGTCGGCGGGAATAATTCACCCCTCCACTTT. It is translated as CAWSVGGNNSPLHF. V usage is TRBV30 and J usage is TRBJ1-6; D is unresolved. The CDR3 runs 14 residues. V was clipped by 0 bases and J by 5 bases, with 8 bases between them. Germline CDR1 is GTSNPN and CDR2 is SVGIG (reference sequence).

This sequence joins TRBV13 and TRBJ1-1; D is undetermined. Germline CDR1 PRHDT, CDR2 FYEKMQ (reference sequence). Trimming shortened V by 1 base and J by 10 bases, and 13 bases separated the two germline ends. The length of the CDR3 is 13 residues. CDR3 protein: CASSLEGHLPAFF. For the CDR3, the DNA is TGTGCCAGCAGCTTAGAGGGCCACCTCCCAGCTTTCTTT.

The V call is TRBV5-1, the J call TRBJ1-1, with D maybe TRBD1 (6 bases). V lost 2 bases and J lost 1, with 21 bases in between. Germline V gene sequence: CDR1 SGHRS, CDR2 YFSETQ. This CDR3 spans 18 amino acids. The chain's CDR3 is CASSFQNRDPRKNTEAFF. For the CDR3, the DNA is TGCGCCAGCAGCTTCCAAAACAGGGACCCCCGGAAGAACACTGAAGCTTTCTTT.

The chain combines TRBV25-1 with TRBJ1-2; TRBD1 aligns across 8 bases. This CDR3 comprises 13 residues. Germline V gene sequence: CDR1 MGHDK, CDR2 SYGVNS. The V segment lost 4 bases and the J segment 8 bases; nucleotides outside the gene matches: 6. The CDR3 protein is CASSAYRGTGYTF. As DNA, the CDR3 is TGTGCCAGCAGTGCGTACAGGGGGACCGGCTACACCTTC.

The rearrangement joins TRBV13 to TRBJ2-1, with 9 bases matching TRBD2. The CDR3 has 16 amino acids. V trimming: 0 bases; J trimming: 5 bases; junction bases outside the gene matches: 5. Germline CDR1 reads PRHDT; CDR2 reads FYEKMQ (reference sequence). CDR3 amino acids: CASSLGSGTSNNEQFF. CDR3 in DNA: TGTGCCAGCAGCTTAGGGAGTGGGACTAGCAACAATGAGCAGTTCTTC.

The chain combines TRBV3-1 (or the pseudogene TRBV3-2) with TRBJ1-1; D is unclear. The V end was cut by 4 bases, the J end by 4 bases, with 19 bases between. The CDR3 consists of 16 residues. The germline V gene has CDR1 LGHDT and CDR2 YNNKEL (reference sequence). CDR3 protein: CASSLSPVGRSTEAFF. The CDR3, as DNA: TGTGCCAGCAGCCTATCTCCTGTAGGAAGGTCCACTGAAGCTTTCTTT.

This chain connects TRBV19 to TRBJ2-2, with D unresolved. The germline V and J ends were trimmed by 7 bases and 1 base, with 13 bases remaining between them. This CDR3 contains 15 residues. Germline V CDR1 and CDR2: LNHDA, SQIVND (reference sequence). CDR3 in amino acids: CASKFEVGNTGELFF. In nucleotides, the CDR3 is TGTGCCAGTAAATTCGAGGTGGGGAACACCGGGGAGCTGTTTTTT.

In this sample, this clone turned up a few times. This rearrangement joins TRBV7-6 to TRBJ1-2; D not resolved. This CDR3 region has 14 residues. In germline, CDR1 is SGHVS, CDR2 FNYEAQ. Between the trimmed V and J ends, which lost 1 base and 4 bases, there was a span of 10 bases. The CDR3 sequence: CASSLVCLGYGYTF. CDR3 DNA sequence: TGTGCCAGCAGCTTAGTGTGCCTGGGCTATGGCTACACCTTC.

The V gene is TRBV6-1, the J gene TRBJ1-2; D uncertain. The CDR3 loop spans 16 amino acids. CDR1 MNHNS and CDR2 SASEGT come from the germline V gene. V was pared by 2 bases and J by 4 bases, with 17 bases between. The CDR3 sequence: CASSELGGKGGYGYTF. CDR3 DNA: TGTGCCAGCAGTGAACTTGGCGGAAAGGGTGGCTATGGCTACACCTTC.

This chain joins TRBV24-1 and TRBJ1-1; D is perhaps TRBD1 (5 bases). V gave up 6 bases and J gave up 5 bases, with 15 bases separating them. The CDR3 extends over 14 amino acids. From germline, CDR1 is KGHDR and CDR2 SFDVKD. CDR3 region: CATSKKWRGTEAFF. The DNA of the CDR3 is TGTGCCACCAGTAAAAAATGGAGGGGAACTGAAGCTTTCTTT.

A few counts support this clone. The chain employs TRBV6-1 and TRBJ1-1; D is possibly TRBD1 (5 bases). Germline V CDR1 and CDR2: MNHNS, SASEGT. This CDR3 region has 15 residues. Between the trimmed V and J ends, which lost 1 base and 4 bases, there was a span of 13 bases. CDR3 loop: CASSEVGTGITEAFF. The CDR3 region has the DNA TGTGCCAGCAGTGAAGTAGGCACAGGCATCACTGAAGCTTTCTTT.

The V and J genes are TRBV7-2 and TRBJ1-2; D remains unclear. The CDR3 covers 12 residues. The germline V and J ends were trimmed by 5 bases and 2 bases, with 6 bases remaining between them. The germline V gene has CDR1 SGHTA and CDR2 FQGNSA. Here the CDR3 reads CASSVDNYGYTF. CDR3 in DNA: TGTGCCAGCAGCGTGGACAACTATGGCTACACCTTC.

The chain links TRBV7-9 to TRBJ2-3; 8 nucleotides match TRBD1. The CDR3 totals 16 residues. The V and J ends lost 5 bases and 3 bases, in that order; junction bases with no gene match: 10. The germline CDR1 and CDR2 sequences are SEHNR and FQNEAQ (reference sequence). In DNA, the CDR3 is TGTGCCAGCAGCCCTCCGGGACAGGTAACGACAGATACGCAGTATTTT. It encodes CASSPPGQVTTDTQYF.

The chain uses TRBV5-1 and TRBJ1-2; D gene unclear. V was trimmed by 0 bases and J by 2 bases, leaving 5 bases between them. Germline V gene sequence: CDR1 SGHRS, CDR2 YFSETQ. The CDR3 runs 13 residues. CDR3 sequence reads: CASSLGSNYGYTF. The CDR3 DNA follows: TGCGCCAGCAGCTTGGGCAGCAACTATGGCTACACCTTC.

This sequence joins TRBV6-6 and TRBJ2-5, with D unclear. Trimming took off 2 bases at V and 4 bases at J, with 2 bases between the two ends. This CDR3 contains 11 residues. The germline gives CDR1 MNHNY, CDR2 SVGAGI (reference sequence). The DNA for the CDR3 is TGTGCCAGCAGTTACGTAGAGACCCAGTACTTC. It yields the protein CASSYVETQYF.

The chain employs TRBV6-5 and TRBJ1-2; TRBD1 is a possible D gene (6 bases). The CDR3 runs to 15 residues. CDR1 MNHEY and CDR2 SVGAGI come from the germline V gene. V lost 7 bases to trimming and J lost 4 bases, with 19 bases between them. The CDR3 DNA follows: TGTGCCAGCACTCAAGGGAATCAGGGGTTCTATGGCTACACCTTC. Its protein product is CASTQGNQGFYGYTF.

This clone is a singleton in its sample. V usage is TRBV10-2 and J usage is TRBJ2-3; no clear D gene. V lost 10 bases and J 4 bases, leaving 15 bases between the germline ends. Per the germline V gene, CDR1 is WSHSY and CDR2 is SAAADI. The CDR3 runs 13 residues. CDR3 in DNA: TGCGCCATCTTGGGTCCACTACCAGATACGCAGTATTTT. This sequence encodes CAILGPLPDTQYF.

The gene calls are TRBV12-1 and TRBJ2-3. TRBV12-1 is tagged as a pseudogene. This CDR3 is 10 amino acids long. CDR3 bases: TGTGCCAGCCGCACAGATACGCAGTATTTT. It is translated as CASRTDTQYF.

CDR3 in amino acids: CASSLEGDTQYF. The CDR3 bases are TGTGCCAGCAGCTTAGAAGGGGATACGCAGTATTTT. This sequence joins TRBV11-2 and TRBJ2-3; D gene unclear. CDR1 is SGHAT, CDR2 FQNNGV, per germline. Trimming shortened V by 0 bases and J by 6 bases, and 4 bases separated the two germline ends. The CDR3 runs 12 residues.

The genes are TRBV6-6 and TRBJ2-5, with TRBD2 as a possible D gene (7 bases). The germline V gene encodes CDR1 MNHNY and CDR2 SVGAGI (reference sequence). The CDR3 totals 16 residues. The ends were cut back, 0 bases at V and 5 bases at J, with 16 bases in the middle. CDR3 loop: CASSYSKGGRAETQYF. The CDR3 coding sequence is TGTGCCAGCAGTTACTCGAAGGGGGGGCGCGCGGAGACCCAGTACTTC.

The genes are TRBV2 and TRBJ2-3; 12 positions match TRBD2. Germline V lookup: CDR1 SNHLY, CDR2 FYNNEI. The CDR3 runs 17 residues. V shed 4 bases, J shed 2 bases, and the junction held 7 bases outside the gene matches. As DNA, the CDR3 is TGTGCCAGCAGTGGGCTAGCGGGAGGGCCAGTCACAGATACGCAGTATTTT. This sequence encodes CASSGLAGGPVTDTQYF.

The chain employs TRBV27 and TRBJ2-2, with 11 bases matching TRBD2. CDR3 size: 17 residues. J gave up 6 bases and V 2 bases, and 8 bases lay outside the gene matches. Germline values: CDR1 MNHEY, CDR2 SMNVEV (reference sequence). The CDR3 is CASSLPLTSGVPGELFF. The CDR3 DNA follows: TGTGCCAGCAGTTTACCATTGACTAGCGGGGTTCCCGGGGAGCTGTTTTTT.

The chain combines TRBV25-1 with TRBJ2-7; no clear D gene. The CDR3 length is 10 residues. Germline values: CDR1 MGHDK, CDR2 SYGVNS. Trimming took off 9 bases at V and 12 bases at J, with 15 bases between the two ends. In DNA, the CDR3 is TGTGCCAGACTCCCCGGCGTGGGGTACTTC. Protein product: CARLPGVGYF.

The chain employs TRBV19 and TRBJ2-7, with 12 bases matching TRBD1. The CDR3 is made up of 15 amino acids. Germline-derived CDR1 and CDR2 are LNHDA and SQIVND (reference sequence). V lost 5 bases and J lost 4; bases outside the gene matches: 6. CDR3 in DNA: TGTGCCAGTAGTCCGGCGGGACAGGGGGCTTACGAGCAGTACTTC. It yields the protein CASSPAGQGAYEQYF.